This entry lists 24 T cell receptor beta chains sequenced from one sample in a study of control samples from healthy donors and cancer patients. TCRdb keeps only in-frame clones here, not all; method: immunoSEQ multiplex PCR. Of about 97,000 clones in the sample, 80% to 90% were seen once. The material sequenced was blood. These receptors came from a man younger than 45 in good health.

V is TRBV3-1 (or the pseudogene TRBV3-2) and J is TRBJ1-2, with D unclear. Germline V gene data show CDR1 as LGHDT and CDR2 as YNNKEL (reference sequence). The CDR3 consists of 14 residues. The V gene lost 5 bases and the J gene lost 2 bases, with 12 bases spanning the gap. CDR3 nucleotide sequence: TGTGCCAGCAGCAATATGGGCAGCAACTATGGCTACACCTTC. This sequence encodes CASSNMGSNYGYTF.

The rearrangement joins TRBV2 to TRBJ2-2; D may be TRBD2 (7 bases). The CDR3 is 15 residues long. CDR1 is SNHLY, CDR2 FYNNEI, per germline. The V gene lost 2 bases and the J gene lost 4 bases, with 11 bases spanning the gap. The CDR3 region has the DNA TGTGCCAGCAGTGAAAGGGGGGGATTCACCGGGGAGCTGTTTTTT. Its translation: CASSERGGFTGELFF.

DNA for the CDR3: TGTGCCAGCAGCAAAGGGGGGGGCGGGAGGTCATCTGGCGAGCAGTACTTC. It yields the protein CASSKGGGGRSSGEQYF. The rearrangement links TRBV21-1 to TRBJ2-7; the table's D gene call, TRBD2, was not cross checked with the DNA. TRBV21-1 is termed a pseudogene. The CDR3 contains 17 residues.

V gene TRBV10-2 combines with J gene TRBJ1-2; tentative D call: TRBD1 (5 bases). CDR1 is WSHSY and CDR2 is SAAADI in the germline V gene. This CDR3 is built from 13 residues. Trimming left V 5 bases short and J 6 bases short, with 13 bases between. The CDR3: CASSTGPLNGYTF. The CDR3 DNA is TGCGCCAGCAGTACGGGGCCCCTGAATGGCTACACCTTC.

The J gene is TRBJ1-4, the V gene TRBV5-1; no firm D call. Between the trimmed V and J ends, which lost 2 bases and 5 bases, there was a span of 10 bases. The CDR3 has 14 residues. Germline V gene data show CDR1 as SGHRS and CDR2 as YFSETQ. In DNA, the CDR3 is TGCGCCAGCAGCTTAGACATTCTCAATGAAAAACTGTTTTTT. Translated: CASSLDILNEKLFF.

The V call is TRBV5-1, the J call TRBJ2-6; the D call may be TRBD1 or TRBD2 (5 bases each). The germline gives CDR1 SGHRS, CDR2 YFSETQ. Trimming removed 0 bases at V and 0 bases at J, with 13 bases between. This CDR3 is built from 18 residues. Written as DNA, the CDR3 is TGCGCCAGCAGCTTGGAGGGGATCGGGAACTCTGGGGCCAACGTCCTGACTTTC. The encoded protein is CASSLEGIGNSGANVLTF.

This sequence joins TRBV5-6 and TRBJ2-3; D gene uncertain. The CDR3 has 14 amino acids. V was cut by 4 bases and J by 1 base, with 10 bases left in between. Germline V lookup: CDR1 SGHDT, CDR2 YYEEEE. The CDR3 loop reads CASSPTGGTDTQYF. The CDR3 DNA reads TGTGCCAGCAGCCCAACCGGAGGCACAGATACGCAGTATTTT.

V is TRBV10-1 and J is TRBJ1-2; TRBD1 agrees at 7 bases. The CDR3 has 16 residues. Germline V lookup: CDR1 WNHNN, CDR2 SYGVQD (reference sequence). V trimming: 8 bases; J trimming: 6 bases; junction bases outside the gene matches: 18. CDR3 DNA: TGCGCCAGCCCTTTACTATCGGACAGGAATACAAATGGCTACACCTTC. This translates into CASPLLSDRNTNGYTF.

The chain couples TRBV5-5 to TRBJ2-3; 9 bases fit TRBD1. The V and J ends lost 2 bases and 2 bases, in that order; junction bases with no gene match: 3. CDR1 SGHKS and CDR2 YYEKEE come from the germline V gene (reference sequence). This CDR3 comprises 15 residues. CDR3 region: CASSLGTGFTDTQYF. The CDR3, as DNA: TGTGCCAGCAGCTTAGGGACAGGGTTCACAGATACGCAGTATTTT.

The chain links TRBV5-1 to TRBJ2-1; TRBD1 agrees at 7 bases. Germline loops: CDR1 SGHRS, CDR2 YFSETQ. The V and J ends lost 6 bases and 6 bases, in that order; junction bases with no gene match: 12. The CDR3 is made up of 15 amino acids. The CDR3 reads CASTAVLTGVNEQFF. DNA for the CDR3: TGCGCCAGCACCGCGGTCCTTACAGGGGTCAATGAGCAGTTCTTC.

The J gene is TRBJ2-3, the V gene TRBV2, with 9 positions matching TRBD2. The V gene end was trimmed by 3 bases and the J gene end by 2 bases; junction bases not matched to a gene: 6. This CDR3 contains 16 residues. CDR1 is SNHLY and CDR2 is FYNNEI in the germline V gene. The CDR3 protein is CASSDRLAGITDTQYF. CDR3 DNA: TGTGCCAGCAGTGATAGGCTAGCGGGAATCACAGATACGCAGTATTTT.

V is TRBV7-8 and J is TRBJ2-7; 7 bases match TRBD2. The CDR3 is made up of 16 amino acids. Germline CDR1 reads SGHVS; CDR2 reads FQNEAQ. V shed 2 bases, J shed 4 bases, and the junction held 11 bases outside the gene matches. The CDR3 DNA reads as TGTGCCAGCAGCTTATTAAGCGGGATTGTAGCGTACGAGCAGTACTTC. Translating gives CASSLLSGIVAYEQYF.

This clone was detected once. The V and J genes are TRBV6-5 and TRBJ2-7; D possibly corresponds to TRBD2 (5 bases). There are 13 residues in the CDR3. V was trimmed by 7 bases and J by 4 bases, leaving 14 bases between them. Germline V gene sequence: CDR1 MNHEY, CDR2 SVGAGI. Written as DNA, the CDR3 is TGTGCCAGCACTCGGGGTCGGGGTTACGAGCAGTACGTC. The encoded protein is CASTRGRGYEQYV.

The chain combines TRBV3-1 (or the pseudogene TRBV3-2) with TRBJ1-4; D is unresolved. The CDR3 totals 14 residues. Germline values: CDR1 LGHDT, CDR2 YNNKEL (reference sequence). Trimming removed 4 bases from V and 4 bases from J, with 10 bases in between. CDR3 nucleotides: TGTGCCAGCAGCCGGAAGATAAATAATGAAAAACTGTTTTTT. Amino acids: CASSRKINNEKLFF.

V and J are TRBV6-5 and TRBJ1-1, with TRBD1 identical over 10 bases. The CDR3 totals 14 residues. V gave up 6 bases and J gave up 5 bases; unmatched junction bases: 6. Germline CDR1 is MNHEY and CDR2 is SVGAGI. Here the CDR3 reads CASSTGQGLTEAFF. CDR3 coding DNA: TGTGCCAGCAGCACGGGACAGGGGTTAACTGAAGCTTTCTTT.

V and J are TRBV7-8 and TRBJ2-1; a weak D match, TRBD2 (6 bases). Trimming took off 1 base at V and 9 bases at J, with 16 bases between the two ends. The CDR3 has 15 amino acids. Germline V CDR1 and CDR2: SGHVS, FQNEAQ. The CDR3 nucleotides read TGTGCCAGCAGCTTAGGAGGGACTCCTTATCTTGAGCAGTTCTTC. This translates into CASSLGGTPYLEQFF.

The chain combines TRBV6-5 with TRBJ1-1, with D uncertain. The ends were cut back, 6 bases at V and 2 bases at J, with 10 bases in the middle. The CDR3 runs to 13 residues. Per germline, CDR1 MNHEY and CDR2 SVGAGI. The CDR3: CASSGILNTEAFF. The DNA of the CDR3 is TGTGCCAGCAGCGGAATCTTAAACACTGAAGCTTTCTTT.

The chain uses TRBV7-8 and TRBJ1-4; D possibly corresponds to TRBD1 (6 bases). The CDR3 covers 17 residues. Germline V lookup: CDR1 SGHVS, CDR2 FQNEAQ. Trimming removed 0 bases from V and 1 base from J, with 12 bases in between. CDR3 region: CASSLARARGTNEKLFF. In DNA, the CDR3 is TGTGCCAGCAGCTTAGCGCGGGCCAGGGGAACTAATGAAAAACTGTTTTTT.

The chain recombines TRBV19 with TRBJ1-2; possible D gene TRBD1, 5 bases. CDR1 LNHDA and CDR2 SQIVND come from the germline V gene (reference sequence). The germline V and J ends were trimmed by 3 bases and 7 bases, with 18 bases remaining between them. The CDR3 extends over 15 amino acids. The CDR3 bases are TGTGCCAGTAGTATTATAACAGGTCCCCCCAGTGGCTACACCTTC. It is translated as CASSIITGPPSGYTF.

This clone was seen only once. The chain recombines TRBV6-2 or TRBV6-3 with TRBJ2-4, with 12 bases matching TRBD1. The CDR3 spans 19 residues. Germline values: CDR1 MNHEY, CDR2 SVGEGT. J was trimmed by 5 bases and V by 2 bases; bases with no gene match: 13. The CDR3 sequence: CASSYKGQGALKLQNIQYF. The CDR3 DNA reads TGTGCCAGCAGTTACAAGGGACAGGGGGCTTTGAAACTCCAAAACATTCAGTACTTC.

The chain joins TRBV15 to TRBJ1-2; D call uncertain. Trimming cost V 3 bases and J 2 bases, with 13 bases left between them. The CDR3 runs to 15 residues. Germline-derived CDR1 and CDR2 are LNHNV and YYDKDF (reference sequence). The CDR3, as DNA: TGTGCCACCAGCAGGGGCCATGAGACAAACTATGGCTACACCTTC. It codes for CATSRGHETNYGYTF. Based on the CDR3 plus reference TRBV15 and TRBJ1-2, the full variable domain is DAMVIQNPRYQVTQFGKPVTLSCSQTLNHNVMYWYQQKSSQAPKLLFHYYDKDFNNEADTPDNFQSRRPNTSFCFLDIRSPGLGDTAMYLCATSRGHETNYGYTFGSGTRLTVV.

The genes are TRBV6-1 and TRBJ1-1, with D maybe TRBD1 (6 bases). The CDR3 extends over 16 amino acids. Germline CDR1 and CDR2: MNHNS and SASEGT. V lost 4 bases, J lost 1 base, and 16 bases lay in between. The CDR3 nucleotides read TGTGCCAGCAGTGGAGAACAGGGCGGCAGGAACACTGAAGCTTTCTTT. Translated, it gives CASSGEQGGRNTEAFF.

The V call is TRBV7-9, the J call TRBJ2-1; the D is unclear. The CDR3 length is 12 residues. Germline assignment: CDR1 SEHNR and CDR2 FQNEAQ (reference sequence). Between the trimmed V and J ends, which lost 0 bases and 9 bases, there was a span of 6 bases. The CDR3 reads CASSLALTEQFF. CDR3 in DNA: TGTGCCAGCAGCTTAGCACTAACTGAGCAGTTCTTC.

This chain uses TRBV7-9 with TRBJ1-1, with 8 nucleotides matching TRBD1. Germline loops: CDR1 SEHNR, CDR2 FQNEAQ (reference sequence). The CDR3 spans 15 residues. J gave up 1 base and V 5 bases, and 6 bases lay outside the gene matches. The CDR3 sequence: CASSGPGQANTEAFF. Here the CDR3 DNA reads TGTGCCAGCAGCGGACCGGGACAGGCGAACACTGAAGCTTTCTTT.